This T cell receptor (beta chain) was retrieved from a study of T cell changes during pregnancy in multiple sclerosis (dated by TCRdb to between 2017 and 2020). About the study as a whole: Changes in the T cell repertoire over the course of pregnancy were examined in this study in women with multiple sclerosis.

This clone occurred a few times. Its antigen is not yet known. No much larger clone exists at a distance of one base, and base qualities are not known. Libraries were constructed by the immunoSEQ multiplex PCR assay. Imported from immuneACCESS, the table was reduced by TCRdb to in-frame sequences with V and J called. These copies leave out some clones; in studies compared against another copy, an unresolved V gene accounts for under half, and the cause of the remainder is not known. The sample table contains 100,000 or so clones; only one count was recorded for under 95% of them. The ten largest clonotypes hold 0.99% of the sample. The junction shows trimming of 6 bases on V and 4 bases on J, and the gene matches do not reach 1 base of it. From the germline V gene, CDR1 is MNHNS and CDR2 is SASEGT. The CDR3 spans 12 residues, from the cysteine through the phenylalanine. Only the CDR3 portion is preserved as DNA: 36 bases, with reading frame beginning at the first base.

Sequencing was performed on peripheral blood, taken after pregnancy. Recombination connected TRBV6-1 to TRBJ2-7; 9 of the junction bases match TRBD1. This receptor was identified in a female donor with multiple sclerosis, enrolled in a pregnancy study. The CDR3 protein: CASRGQGYEQYF. The nucleotide sequence is given as TGTGCCAGCAGAGGACAGGGGTACGAGCAGTACTTC.